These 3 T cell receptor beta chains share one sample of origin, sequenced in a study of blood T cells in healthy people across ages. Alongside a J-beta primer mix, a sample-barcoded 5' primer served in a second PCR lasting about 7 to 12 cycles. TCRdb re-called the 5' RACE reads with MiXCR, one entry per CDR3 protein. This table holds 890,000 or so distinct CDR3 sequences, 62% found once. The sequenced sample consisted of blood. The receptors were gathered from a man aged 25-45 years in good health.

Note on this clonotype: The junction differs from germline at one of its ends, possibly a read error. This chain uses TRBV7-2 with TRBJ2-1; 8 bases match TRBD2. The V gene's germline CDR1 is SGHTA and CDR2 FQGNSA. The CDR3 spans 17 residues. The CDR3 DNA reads TGTGCCAGCAGCTTAGGGTTAGCGGGGACCTCCTTCAATGAGCAGTTCTTC. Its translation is CASSLGLAGTSFNEQFF.

CDR3: CSVAPAGSFYEQYF. The CDR3 DNA sequence: TGCAGCGTCGCCCCCGCGGGTTCCTTCTACGAGCAGTACTTC. The chain employs TRBV29-1 and TRBJ2-4, with D perhaps matching TRBD2 (5 bases). The J call may be incorrect, as the DNA end agrees better with TRBJ2-7. The CDR3 consists of 14 residues. Looked up from germline, CDR1 is SQVTM and CDR2 is ANQGSEA.

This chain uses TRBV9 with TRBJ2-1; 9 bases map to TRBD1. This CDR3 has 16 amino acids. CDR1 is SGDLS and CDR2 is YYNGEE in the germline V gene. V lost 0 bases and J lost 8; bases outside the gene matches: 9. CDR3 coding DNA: TGTGCCAGCAGCGTAGGGGGACAGGGTCCCTCACATGAGCAGTTCTTC. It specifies CASSVGGQGPSHEQFF.